These T cell receptor beta chains were read from a single sample in a study of shared clonotypes between healthy human individuals. Clones were read by immunoSEQ multiplex PCR, and TCRdb kept only the in-frame ones, dropping some. The sample holds nearly 600,000 clones, roughly 96% seen once. The sample taken for sequencing was naive CD8+ T cells sorted from blood. Receptor source: a woman between 25 and 40 years old in good health. The CDR3 runs from the conserved cysteine through the conserved F or W. Each record gives: V gene, D gene, J gene, clone size, CDR3 protein, CDR3 DNA. A D gene is named only where the DNA matches it firmly. The size of a clone is reported for some rows only, either as once, few or many, or as a class for expanded clones.

>TRBV5-1|TRBD1|TRBJ2-3|.
CASSPDRGTGDTQYF
TGCGCCAGCAGCCCGGACAGGGGTACAGGGGATACGCAGTATTTT
>TRBV27|.|TRBJ2-3|.
CASSLIGGVDTQYF
TGTGCCAGCAGTTTAATTGGAGGGGTGGATACGCAGTATTTT
>TRBV4-1|TRBD2|TRBJ2-3|.
CASSQVRAGGRDTQYF
TGCGCCAGCAGCCAAGTCAGAGCGGGAGGGAGAGATACGCAGTATTTT
>TRBV27|TRBD1|TRBJ1-5|.
CASRTTGGAGNQPQHF
TGTGCCAGCAGAACGACAGGGGGCGCCGGCAATCAGCCCCAGCATTTT
>TRBV19|TRBD1|TRBJ1-3|.
CASSIDGTGSGNTIYF
TGTGCCAGTAGTATAGACGGGACAGGTTCTGGAAACACCATATATTTT
>TRBV4-1|.|TRBJ2-1|once
CASSQGTLDAIQFF
TGCGCCAGCAGCCAAGGAACCCTGGACGCGATACAGTTCTTC
>TRBV30|.|TRBJ1-3|.
CAWRKRSGNTIYF
TGTGCCTGGAGAAAGCGGTCTGGAAACACCATATATTTT
>TRBV6-1|.|TRBJ1-5|.
CASTKRPQSNQPQHF
TGTGCCAGCACTAAAAGGCCACAGAGTAATCAGCCCCAGCATTTT
>TRBV7-6|.|TRBJ2-7|.
CASSPDGDSYEQYF
TGTGCCAGCAGCCCCGACGGAGACTCCTACGAGCAGTACTTC
>TRBV29-1|TRBD1|TRBJ2-7|.
CSVTGGLSYEQYF
TGCAGCGTGACAGGGGGTCTCTCCTACGAGCAGTACTTC
>TRBV10-3|.|TRBJ2-5|.
CASSYSLWSSLETQYF
TGTGCCAGCAGTTACTCGCTTTGGTCTAGCCTTGAGACCCAGTACTTC
>TRBV7-6|TRBD2|TRBJ2-3|.
CASSHPTSGGDTQYF
TGTGCCAGCAGCCACCCGACTAGCGGTGGGGATACGCAGTATTTT
>TRBV7-2|.|TRBJ1-2|.
CARVQGLGYTF
TGTGCCAGGGTACAGGGATTGGGCTACACCTTC
>TRBV28|TRBD2|TRBJ2-7|.
CASSKHGTSPLYSYEQYF
TGTGCCAGCAGTAAGCACGGGACTAGCCCTCTTTACTCCTACGAGCAGTACTTC
>TRBV2|.|TRBJ1-2|.
CASSQNYGYTF
TGTGCCAGCAGCCAGAACTATGGCTACACCTTC
>TRBV29-1|TRBD1|TRBJ2-7|.
CSVGGGQGALSSYEQYF
TGCAGCGTTGGGGGCGGGCAGGGGGCTCTTAGCTCCTACGAGCAGTACTTC
>TRBV5-5|TRBD2|TRBJ2-1|.
CASSLSGSLNEQFF
TGTGCCAGCAGCTTGAGCGGGAGTTTAAATGAGCAGTTCTTC
>TRBV13|.|TRBJ2-7|.
CASSSARDLSYEQYF
TGTGCCAGCAGCAGCGCCCGGGACCTTTCGTACGAGCAGTACTTC
>TRBV10-3|.|TRBJ2-1|.
CATSRANEQFF
TGTGCCACTAGTCGAGCCAATGAGCAGTTCTTC
>TRBV11-2|.|TRBJ2-7|.
CASSIGGTSYEQYF
TGTGCCAGCAGCATCGGCGGGACCTCCTACGAGCAGTACTTC
>TRBV27|TRBD2|TRBJ2-2|.
CATGGGGELFF
TGTGCCACGGGGGGTGGCGGGGAGCTGTTTTTT
>TRBV10-1|.|TRBJ2-1|.
CASISSSERCEQFF
TGCGCCAGCATCTCGTCTAGCGAGAGATGTGAGCAGTTCTTC
>TRBV18|TRBD1|TRBJ1-3|.
CASSPPVPGTGDGNTIYF
TGTGCCAGCTCACCACCCGTTCCCGGGACAGGGGATGGAAACACCATATATTTT
>TRBV30|TRBD1|TRBJ1-1|few
CAWSVGDRVTEAFF
TGTGCCTGGAGTGTAGGGGACAGGGTCACTGAAGCTTTCTTT
>TRBV5-4|.|TRBJ2-4|.
CASSLGFGPNIQYF
TGTGCCAGCAGCTTGGGATTCGGGCCTAACATTCAGTACTTC
>TRBV9|.|TRBJ2-7|.
CASSVGDSSYEQYF
TGTGCCAGCAGCGTAGGGGACTCCTCCTACGAGCAGTACTTC
>TRBV9|TRBD2|TRBJ2-2|.
CASSVGSGSWTGELFF
TGTGCCAGCAGCGTAGGCAGCGGGAGTTGGACCGGGGAGCTGTTTTTT
>TRBV4-1|TRBD2|TRBJ2-7|once
CASRPAGGRGGEQYF
TGCGCCAGCAGACCAGCGGGAGGCCGGGGGGGCGAGCAGTACTTC
>TRBV6-6|.|TRBJ2-3|once
CASSYFASDTQYF
TGTGCCAGCAGTTACTTCGCGTCAGATACGCAGTATTTT
>TRBV5-1|.|TRBJ2-3|.
CASSLWLFTDTQYF
TGCGCCAGCAGCTTGTGGCTTTTCACAGATACGCAGTATTTT